Below, one T cell receptor (beta chain) is given with its context. TCRdb redid the calling of the 5' RACE reads with MiXCR, one entry per CDR3 protein. Among about 150,000 distinct CDR3 sequences listed, under 45% were seen once. This record comes from a study of CD8 T cells in ankylosing spondylitis. Trimming removed 3 bases from V and 5 bases from J, with 11 bases in between. The CDR3 sequence is 14 residues long. This clonotype was sampled from a male donor with ankylosing spondylitis. This chain links TRBV12-3 or TRBV12-4 with TRBJ1-5; D is ambiguous. The sequenced sample consisted of synovial fluid, either unsorted or a sorted T cell fraction (not recorded which). CDR3 nucleotides: TGTGCCAGCAGTTTTAAGGCAGTGGATCAGCCCCAGCATTTT. Protein product: CASSFKAVDQPQHF.